These T cell receptor beta chains were read from a single sample in a study of blood T cell repertoires in COVID-19. Repertoires were generated with immunoSEQ multiplex PCR, while TCRdb's copy carries only in-frame clones and drops some. The profile shows roughly 100,000 clones, roughly 80% of them singletons. Source material: peripheral blood. These receptors were obtained from a man aged 60 to 69 with active or convalescent COVID-19. Each CDR3 is given with its conserved first and last residue. D genes are given only for firm matches. Only some rows state a clone size, as once, few, many or a class for expanded clones.

abundance: -; j_gene: TRBJ1-2; d_gene: TRBD1; v_gene: TRBV3-1/TRBV3-2; CDR3nt: TGTGCCAGCAGCCAAGAAGGGGACAGGTCCGGCTACACCTTC; CDR3aa: CASSQEGDRSGYTF
abundance: -; j_gene: TRBJ2-1; d_gene: TRBD2; v_gene: TRBV5-5; CDR3nt: TGTGCCAGCAGCCTCGGACTAGCGGTTTACAATGAGCAGTTCTTC; CDR3aa: CASSLGLAVYNEQFF
abundance: -; j_gene: TRBJ2-5; d_gene: -; v_gene: TRBV9; CDR3nt: TGTGCCAGCAGCGCCGGGAGTACACAAGAGACCCAGTACTTC; CDR3aa: CASSAGSTQETQYF
abundance: -; j_gene: TRBJ1-2; d_gene: -; v_gene: TRBV6-5; CDR3nt: TGTGCCAGCAGTTACTCTCGGGGGATCTATGGCTACACCTTC; CDR3aa: CASSYSRGIYGYTF
abundance: -; j_gene: TRBJ2-1; d_gene: TRBD1; v_gene: TRBV11-3; CDR3nt: TGTGCCAGCAGCTTACAGGGGGAAGAGCAGTTCTTC; CDR3aa: CASSLQGEEQFF
abundance: once; j_gene: TRBJ2-7; d_gene: TRBD1; v_gene: TRBV19; CDR3nt: TGTGCCAGTAGTCGGACAGGGCTATACGAGCAGTACTTC; CDR3aa: CASSRTGLYEQYF
abundance: -; j_gene: TRBJ1-1; d_gene: -; v_gene: TRBV2; CDR3nt: TGTGCCAGCAGTGAAGGGGTCCCGCGGGCTTTCTTT; CDR3aa: CASSEGVPRAFF
abundance: -; j_gene: TRBJ1-1; d_gene: TRBD1; v_gene: TRBV18; CDR3nt: TGTGCCAGCTCATCCGGGACAGGGGGAGTGAACACTGAAGCTTTCTTT; CDR3aa: CASSSGTGGVNTEAFF
abundance: -; j_gene: TRBJ2-3; d_gene: -; v_gene: TRBV11-2; CDR3nt: TGTGCCAGCAGCTGGCGGGGCGGGCGGGGCACAGATACGCAGTATTTT; CDR3aa: CASSWRGGRGTDTQYF
abundance: -; j_gene: TRBJ2-6; d_gene: -; v_gene: TRBV7-2; CDR3nt: TGTGCCAGCGGTCGCGTCTCTGGGGCCAACGTCCTGACTTTC; CDR3aa: CASGRVSGANVLTF
abundance: few; j_gene: TRBJ1-2; d_gene: -; v_gene: TRBV6-5; CDR3nt: TGTGCCAGCAGGTCCGGATCTAGCTATGGCTACACCTTC; CDR3aa: CASRSGSSYGYTF
abundance: -; j_gene: TRBJ1-2; d_gene: -; v_gene: TRBV5-4; CDR3nt: TGTGCCAGCAGCTTTGGGGGGGACTATGGCTACACCTTC; CDR3aa: CASSFGGDYGYTF
abundance: -; j_gene: TRBJ1-1; d_gene: TRBD1; v_gene: TRBV27; CDR3nt: TGTGCCAGCAGTTACCTCCAGGGGGCGCGGACTGAAGCTTTCTTT; CDR3aa: CASSYLQGARTEAFF
abundance: once; j_gene: TRBJ2-2; d_gene: -; v_gene: TRBV10-2; CDR3nt: TGCGCCAGCAGTGAGTGGCTAGCCAACACCGGGGAGCTGTTTTTT; CDR3aa: CASSEWLANTGELFF
abundance: -; j_gene: TRBJ1-2; d_gene: TRBD1; v_gene: TRBV5-1; CDR3nt: TGCGCCAGCAGCTTGGGACAGGGGAATGGCTACACCTTC; CDR3aa: CASSLGQGNGYTF
abundance: -; j_gene: TRBJ1-1; d_gene: TRBD1; v_gene: TRBV19; CDR3nt: TGTGCCAGTAGTAGCAGGGACAGGGGGTACATGAACACTGAAGCTTTCTTT; CDR3aa: CASSSRDRGYMNTEAFF
abundance: few; j_gene: TRBJ1-5; d_gene: -; v_gene: TRBV19; CDR3nt: TGTGCCAGTAGTATCGGCAATCAGCCCCAGCATTTT; CDR3aa: CASSIGNQPQHF
abundance: -; j_gene: TRBJ1-5; d_gene: -; v_gene: TRBV4-3; CDR3nt: TGCGCCAGCAGCCCGGGCAGGGATCAGCCCCAGCATTTT; CDR3aa: CASSPGRDQPQHF
abundance: few; j_gene: TRBJ1-4; d_gene: -; v_gene: TRBV9; CDR3nt: TGTGCCAGCAGCACAAGGGGCAGGCTACATGACAAACTGTTTTTT; CDR3aa: CASSTRGRLHDKLFF
abundance: -; j_gene: TRBJ2-3; d_gene: TRBD2; v_gene: TRBV5-1; CDR3nt: TGCGCCAGCAGCTCAGGCAGGGGACTAGCGACCGATACGCAGTATTTT; CDR3aa: CASSSGRGLATDTQYF
abundance: once; j_gene: TRBJ1-3; d_gene: -; v_gene: TRBV29-1; CDR3nt: TGCAGCGCTCGAGGAGACAGAAGTACTGGAAACACCATATATTTT; CDR3aa: CSARGDRSTGNTIYF
abundance: few; j_gene: TRBJ2-1; d_gene: -; v_gene: TRBV5-5; CDR3nt: TGTGCCAGCAAGAACCGACCCGCAGGTGAGCAGTTCTTC; CDR3aa: CASKNRPAGEQFF
abundance: -; j_gene: TRBJ1-5; d_gene: TRBD1; v_gene: TRBV6-6; CDR3nt: TGTGCCACCTCGACAGGGGCCGGGATGCCCCAGCATTTT; CDR3aa: CATSTGAGMPQHF
abundance: -; j_gene: TRBJ1-1; d_gene: -; v_gene: TRBV11-2; CDR3nt: TGTGCCAGCAGCTTACGGTTTGGACAGAGGAACACTGAAGCTTTCTTT; CDR3aa: CASSLRFGQRNTEAFF
abundance: -; j_gene: TRBJ2-5; d_gene: -; v_gene: TRBV5-6; CDR3nt: TGTGCCAGCAGCTCGAGCCTGGAGACCCAGTACTTC; CDR3aa: CASSSSLETQYF
abundance: -; j_gene: TRBJ2-3; d_gene: TRBD2; v_gene: TRBV7-9; CDR3nt: TGTGCCAGCAGCAAGGGACTAGCGGGAGCCTCAGATACGCAGTATTTT; CDR3aa: CASSKGLAGASDTQYF
abundance: many; j_gene: TRBJ2-2; d_gene: TRBD1; v_gene: TRBV28; CDR3nt: TGTGCCAGCAGTATGACAGGGATGTTAGGAAATACCGGGGAGCTGTTTTTT; CDR3aa: CASSMTGMLGNTGELFF
abundance: once; j_gene: TRBJ2-2; d_gene: -; v_gene: TRBV2; CDR3nt: TGTGCCAGCAGCGCGGAGGCGTTCGGGGAGCTGTTTTTT; CDR3aa: CASSAEAFGELFF
abundance: -; j_gene: TRBJ1-1; d_gene: -; v_gene: TRBV27; CDR3nt: TGTGCCAGCAGTCGCTGGGGGGGGCTGAACACTGAAGCTTTCTTT; CDR3aa: CASSRWGGLNTEAFF
abundance: -; j_gene: TRBJ1-3; d_gene: TRBD1; v_gene: TRBV27; CDR3nt: TGTGCCAGCAGTTTAAAGGGGGCATACACCATATATTTT; CDR3aa: CASSLKGAYTIYF
abundance: once; j_gene: TRBJ1-2; d_gene: -; v_gene: TRBV24-1; CDR3nt: TGTGCCACCAGCCGGGTCGGCAACTATGGCTACACCTTC; CDR3aa: CATSRVGNYGYTF
abundance: -; j_gene: TRBJ1-6; d_gene: -; v_gene: TRBV7-2; CDR3nt: TGTGCCAGCAGCTCGGGGTACTATAATTCACCCCTCCACTTT; CDR3aa: CASSSGYYNSPLHF
abundance: -; j_gene: TRBJ2-1; d_gene: TRBD1; v_gene: TRBV11-3; CDR3nt: TGTGCCAGCAGCTGGGGACAGGGTGGCAATGAGCAGTTCTTC; CDR3aa: CASSWGQGGNEQFF
abundance: -; j_gene: TRBJ1-2; d_gene: -; v_gene: TRBV6-6; CDR3nt: TGTGCCAGCAGTTACCAGGGGCAGGGCGGTGGCTACACCTTC; CDR3aa: CASSYQGQGGGYTF
abundance: -; j_gene: TRBJ1-6; d_gene: TRBD1; v_gene: TRBV6-6; CDR3nt: TGTGCCAGCAGCCAAATCGGACAGGGAAATTCACCCCTCCACTTT; CDR3aa: CASSQIGQGNSPLHF
abundance: -; j_gene: TRBJ1-1; d_gene: -; v_gene: TRBV7-6; CDR3nt: TGTGCCAGCAGCTTAGCGAGGGCAGGCCTGAACACTGAAGCTTTCTTT; CDR3aa: CASSLARAGLNTEAFF
abundance: -; j_gene: TRBJ1-5; d_gene: TRBD1; v_gene: TRBV30; CDR3nt: TGTGCCTGGAGGGAACAGGGGAAGAGTTCGATACTCAATCAGCCCCAGCATTTT; CDR3aa: CAWREQGKSSILNQPQHF
abundance: -; j_gene: TRBJ1-4; d_gene: TRBD1; v_gene: TRBV7-9; CDR3nt: TGTGCCAGCAGCTCGGACAGGGGGACTAATGAAAAACTGTTTTTT; CDR3aa: CASSSDRGTNEKLFF
abundance: -; j_gene: TRBJ2-7; d_gene: -; v_gene: TRBV9; CDR3nt: TGTGCCAGCAGCGCCGGGTATGCTACCTACGAGCAGTACTTC; CDR3aa: CASSAGYATYEQYF
abundance: few; j_gene: TRBJ1-1; d_gene: -; v_gene: TRBV6-5; CDR3nt: TGTGCCAGCAGTTCCTGGACAGTTAACATGAACACTGAAGCTTTCTTT; CDR3aa: CASSSWTVNMNTEAFF
abundance: -; j_gene: TRBJ2-6; d_gene: -; v_gene: TRBV7-9; CDR3nt: TGTGCCAGCAGCTTAGGTTTCCCGTTCTCTGGGGCCAACGTCCTGACTTTC; CDR3aa: CASSLGFPFSGANVLTF
abundance: -; j_gene: TRBJ1-1; d_gene: TRBD1; v_gene: TRBV18; CDR3nt: TGTGCCAGCTCATCCCTCGGACAGGCCCAGAACACTGAAGCTTTCTTT; CDR3aa: CASSSLGQAQNTEAFF
abundance: -; j_gene: TRBJ1-3; d_gene: -; v_gene: TRBV3-1/TRBV3-2; CDR3nt: TGTGCCAGCAGCCGAGTTAGATCCTCGGGGGGGGCTGGAAACACCATATATTTT; CDR3aa: CASSRVRSSGGAGNTIYF
abundance: -; j_gene: TRBJ1-2; d_gene: -; v_gene: TRBV6-6; CDR3nt: TGTGCCAGCAAACCGGGGGACGGAGGCTACACCTTC; CDR3aa: CASKPGDGGYTF
abundance: few; j_gene: TRBJ2-1; d_gene: TRBD2; v_gene: TRBV6-2/TRBV6-3; CDR3nt: TGTGCCAGCAGTTACTCAGGGGAGGGCACGGGGCAGTTCTTC; CDR3aa: CASSYSGEGTGQFF